Listed below are T cell receptor beta chains from one sample, sequenced in a study of T cell responses to AZD1222 COVID-19 vaccine. Using immunoSEQ multiplex PCR, the repertoire was profiled, and TCRdb retains in-frame clones only, with some absent. Of around 190,000 clones listed, 85% to 95% were seen once; the top ten hold roughly 1.7%. Sequencing was performed on peripheral blood, taken 28 days after the second AZD1222 dose. All receptors derive from an adult who received the AZD1222 COVID-19 vaccine. Each CDR3 is given with its conserved first and last residue. Each record gives: J gene, D gene, clone size, V gene, CDR3 protein, CDR3 DNA. The D gene is left open where the match is weak. For some rows the clone size is stated as once, few or many, or as a class when expanded; others skip it.

j_gene: TRBJ2-5
d_gene: TRBD2
abundance: .
v_gene: TRBV2
CDR3aa: CASSTGTSWETQYF
CDR3nt: TGTGCCAGCAGTACCGGGACTAGCTGGGAGACCCAGTACTTC

j_gene: TRBJ2-7
d_gene: TRBD1
abundance: .
v_gene: TRBV6-2/TRBV6-3
CDR3aa: CASSYRGDRVAYEQYF
CDR3nt: TGTGCCAGCAGTTATCGTGGGGACAGGGTGGCCTACGAGCAGTACTTC

j_gene: TRBJ2-1
d_gene: .
abundance: .
v_gene: TRBV6-2/TRBV6-3
CDR3aa: CASSYGQGGSYNEQFF
CDR3nt: TGTGCCAGCAGTTACGGGCAGGGGGGCTCCTACAATGAGCAGTTCTTC

j_gene: TRBJ1-5
d_gene: .
abundance: .
v_gene: TRBV7-8
CDR3aa: CASSLRGTYRPQHF
CDR3nt: TGTGCCAGCAGCCTCCGGGGCACTTACCGGCCCCAGCATTTT

j_gene: TRBJ1-5
d_gene: .
abundance: .
v_gene: TRBV27
CDR3aa: CASSYVWGGNQPQHF
CDR3nt: TGTGCCAGCAGTTACGTATGGGGGGGCAATCAGCCCCAGCATTTT

j_gene: TRBJ1-6
d_gene: .
abundance: .
v_gene: TRBV30
CDR3aa: CAWSTNHNSPLHF
CDR3nt: TGTGCCTGGAGTACGAACCATAATTCACCCCTCCACTTT

j_gene: TRBJ2-7
d_gene: TRBD1
abundance: .
v_gene: TRBV10-3
CDR3aa: CAISGTGGGILTYEQYF
CDR3nt: TGTGCCATCAGCGGGACAGGGGGCGGAATATTGACCTACGAGCAGTACTTC

j_gene: TRBJ1-4
d_gene: .
abundance: .
v_gene: TRBV7-8
CDR3aa: CASSQNRVGNEKLFF
CDR3nt: TGTGCCAGCAGCCAAAACAGGGTAGGGAATGAAAAACTGTTTTTT

j_gene: TRBJ1-1
d_gene: .
abundance: .
v_gene: TRBV19
CDR3aa: CASSMLGGGPEAFF
CDR3nt: TGTGCCAGTAGTATGTTGGGAGGAGGTCCGGAAGCTTTCTTT

j_gene: TRBJ1-2
d_gene: .
abundance: .
v_gene: TRBV5-1
CDR3aa: CASSSGPGTALYGYTF
CDR3nt: TGCGCCAGCAGCTCGGGACCGGGGACTGCACTATATGGCTACACCTTC

j_gene: TRBJ2-5
d_gene: TRBD2
abundance: .
v_gene: TRBV5-1
CDR3aa: CASSTGGPGGQETQYF
CDR3nt: TGCGCCAGCAGCACGGGAGGGCCTGGAGGCCAAGAGACCCAGTACTTC

j_gene: TRBJ1-5
d_gene: .
abundance: .
v_gene: TRBV11-2
CDR3aa: CASSLDVGTANQPQHF
CDR3nt: TGTGCCAGCAGCTTAGATGTGGGGACGGCTAATCAGCCCCAGCATTTT

j_gene: TRBJ1-1
d_gene: .
abundance: .
v_gene: TRBV19
CDR3aa: CASRPPGRGNTEAFF
CDR3nt: TGTGCCAGTAGACCTCCAGGGAGGGGGAACACTGAAGCTTTCTTT

j_gene: TRBJ2-5
d_gene: .
abundance: .
v_gene: TRBV7-2
CDR3aa: CASSLVQGGETQYF
CDR3nt: TGTGCCAGCAGCTTAGTACAGGGCGGCGAGACCCAGTACTTC

j_gene: TRBJ1-2
d_gene: TRBD1
abundance: once
v_gene: TRBV6-6
CDR3aa: CASSSPGQGFYYGYTF
CDR3nt: TGTGCCAGCAGTTCCCCGGGACAGGGGTTTTACTATGGCTACACCTTC

j_gene: TRBJ2-3
d_gene: .
abundance: once
v_gene: TRBV20-1
CDR3aa: CSARTGDTQYF
CDR3nt: TGCAGTGCTAGAACCGGGGATACGCAGTATTTT

j_gene: TRBJ1-2
d_gene: .
abundance: once
v_gene: TRBV9
CDR3aa: CASSLSGSGVRGYTF
CDR3nt: TGTGCCAGCAGCCTATCCGGTTCGGGGGTTCGGGGCTACACCTTC

j_gene: TRBJ1-1
d_gene: TRBD1
abundance: .
v_gene: TRBV5-5
CDR3aa: CASSRTGTMNTEAFF
CDR3nt: TGTGCCAGCAGCCGGACAGGGACCATGAACACTGAAGCTTTCTTT

j_gene: TRBJ2-3
d_gene: .
abundance: .
v_gene: TRBV4-3
CDR3aa: CASSQSPRLTQYF
CDR3nt: TGCGCCAGCAGCCAATCCCCTAGGTTAACGCAGTATTTT

j_gene: TRBJ1-4
d_gene: TRBD1
abundance: .
v_gene: TRBV6-1
CDR3aa: CASSDETGTGNFATNEKLFF
CDR3nt: TGTGCCAGCAGTGACGAGACCGGGACAGGGAACTTTGCAACTAATGAAAAACTGTTTTTT

j_gene: TRBJ1-2
d_gene: .
abundance: .
v_gene: TRBV11-2
CDR3aa: CASSLVGPGYGYTF
CDR3nt: .

j_gene: TRBJ2-4
d_gene: TRBD1
abundance: .
v_gene: TRBV7-2
CDR3aa: CASSGQGANIQYF
CDR3nt: TGTGCCAGCAGCGGACAGGGGGCAAACATTCAGTACTTC

j_gene: TRBJ2-3
d_gene: .
abundance: .
v_gene: TRBV15
CDR3aa: CATRGRLSTDTQYF
CDR3nt: TGTGCCACCAGGGGGAGACTAAGCACAGATACGCAGTATTTT

j_gene: TRBJ2-7
d_gene: TRBD2
abundance: .
v_gene: TRBV7-2
CDR3aa: CASSLAFAGVGEQYF
CDR3nt: TGTGCCAGCAGCTTAGCCTTCGCGGGAGTAGGCGAGCAGTACTTC

j_gene: TRBJ2-1
d_gene: TRBD2
abundance: .
v_gene: TRBV7-8
CDR3aa: CASSLPLAGLGEQFF
CDR3nt: TGTGCCAGCAGCTTACCACTAGCGGGGCTGGGGGAGCAGTTCTTC

j_gene: TRBJ2-5
d_gene: .
abundance: .
v_gene: TRBV4-3
CDR3aa: CASSQQRMETQYF
CDR3nt: TGCGCCAGCAGCCAACAACGGATGGAGACCCAGTACTTC

j_gene: TRBJ1-4
d_gene: .
abundance: .
v_gene: TRBV7-8
CDR3aa: CASSLAGKLFF
CDR3nt: TGTGCCAGCAGCTTAGCTGGAAAACTGTTTTTT

j_gene: TRBJ2-7
d_gene: .
abundance: .
v_gene: TRBV28
CDR3aa: CASSLQRYEQYF
CDR3nt: TGTGCCAGCAGTCTGCAACGCTACGAGCAGTACTTC

j_gene: TRBJ1-2
d_gene: TRBD1
abundance: once
v_gene: TRBV30
CDR3aa: CAWGTGPNYGYTF
CDR3nt: TGTGCCTGGGGGACAGGGCCTAACTATGGCTACACCTTC

j_gene: TRBJ1-5
d_gene: .
abundance: .
v_gene: TRBV6-5
CDR3aa: CASSYSKRGNQPQHF
CDR3nt: TGTGCCAGCAGTTACTCGAAAAGGGGCAATCAGCCCCAGCATTTT

j_gene: TRBJ2-3
d_gene: .
abundance: .
v_gene: TRBV3-1/TRBV3-2
CDR3aa: CASTSGLSWDTQYF
CDR3nt: TGTGCCAGCACCTCCGGACTGTCATGGGATACGCAGTATTTT

j_gene: TRBJ2-5
d_gene: TRBD2
abundance: .
v_gene: TRBV5-4
CDR3aa: CASSSTSGGETQYF
CDR3nt: TGTGCCAGCAGCTCTACTAGCGGGGGGGAGACCCAGTACTTC

j_gene: TRBJ2-1
d_gene: .
abundance: .
v_gene: TRBV27
CDR3aa: CASSSGSGVRNEQFF
CDR3nt: TGTGCCAGCAGTTCGGGGTCAGGAGTCCGGAATGAGCAGTTCTTC

j_gene: TRBJ2-2
d_gene: .
abundance: .
v_gene: TRBV7-9
CDR3aa: CASTARSGELFF
CDR3nt: TGTGCCAGCACCGCCAGGAGCGGGGAGCTGTTTTTT

j_gene: TRBJ2-2
d_gene: .
abundance: .
v_gene: TRBV5-1
CDR3aa: CASSLVPGHNTGELFF
CDR3nt: TGCGCCAGCAGCTTGGTACCGGGACATAACACCGGGGAGCTGTTTTTT

j_gene: TRBJ2-5
d_gene: .
abundance: .
v_gene: TRBV2
CDR3aa: CASSEALSWYSSLQETQYF
CDR3nt: TGTGCCAGCAGTGAAGCGCTTTCCTGGTACAGCTCATTACAAGAGACCCAGTACTTC

j_gene: TRBJ2-7
d_gene: TRBD2
abundance: .
v_gene: TRBV7-9
CDR3aa: CASSLYGPGLPSYEQYF
CDR3nt: TGTGCCAGCAGCCTCTACGGACCGGGACTACCGAGCTACGAGCAGTACTTC

j_gene: TRBJ1-5
d_gene: .
abundance: .
v_gene: TRBV18
CDR3aa: CASSSQQVNQPQHF
CDR3nt: TGTGCCAGCTCCTCCCAACAGGTCAATCAGCCCCAGCATTTT

j_gene: TRBJ2-7
d_gene: TRBD2
abundance: .
v_gene: TRBV6-5
CDR3aa: CASSRTSGAYEQYF
CDR3nt: TGTGCCAGCAGTAGGACTAGCGGGGCCTACGAGCAGTACTTC

j_gene: TRBJ1-6
d_gene: .
abundance: .
v_gene: TRBV6-5
CDR3aa: CASSYGKGGSPLHF
CDR3nt: TGTGCCAGCAGTTACGGGAAGGGAGGCTCACCCCTCCACTTT

j_gene: TRBJ1-1
d_gene: .
abundance: .
v_gene: TRBV4-1
CDR3aa: CASSQDVQGHRNTEAFF
CDR3nt: TGCGCCAGCAGCCAAGACGTGCAGGGGCATAGGAACACTGAAGCTTTCTTT

j_gene: TRBJ2-1
d_gene: TRBD2
abundance: .
v_gene: TRBV7-9
CDR3aa: CASSATSGGSYNEQFF
CDR3nt: TGTGCCAGCAGCGCTACTAGCGGGGGCTCCTACAATGAGCAGTTCTTC

j_gene: TRBJ2-3
d_gene: TRBD1
abundance: .
v_gene: TRBV28
CDR3aa: CASSSFPGTGKNLTQYF
CDR3nt: TGTGCCAGCAGTTCATTTCCCGGGACAGGGAAGAATCTTACGCAGTATTTT

j_gene: TRBJ1-4
d_gene: .
abundance: .
v_gene: TRBV15
CDR3aa: CATSRTGSTNEKLFF
CDR3nt: TGTGCCACCAGCAGAACAGGGTCAACTAATGAAAAACTGTTTTTT

j_gene: TRBJ1-1
d_gene: .
abundance: .
v_gene: TRBV6-4
CDR3aa: CASSDGDLSTEAFF
CDR3nt: TGTGCCAGCAGTGACGGGGACCTGAGCACTGAAGCTTTCTTT

j_gene: TRBJ1-2
d_gene: TRBD1
abundance: .
v_gene: TRBV11-3
CDR3aa: CASSLGTGGSGYTF
CDR3nt: TGTGCCAGCAGCTTAGGGACAGGGGGCTCTGGCTACACCTTC